These 30 T cell receptor beta chains came from one sample sequenced in a study of blood T cell repertoires in COVID-19. The protocol was immunoSEQ multiplex PCR, while the TCRdb copy is restricted to in-frame clones and leaves out a portion. Found here are some 160,000 clones, roughly 74% of them singletons; the top ten hold around 14%. Sequencing was carried out using peripheral blood. The receptor source for this set is an elderly woman with acute or convalescent COVID-19.

The chain recombines TRBV28 with TRBJ1-1, with 9 bases identical to TRBD1. With V trimmed by 5 bases and J by 6 bases, 7 bases remained unmatched. The CDR3 consists of 14 residues. The germline gives CDR1 MDHEN, CDR2 SYDVKM. This CDR3 is CASSAGTGWAEAFF. For the CDR3, the DNA is TGTGCCAGCAGTGCAGGGACAGGGTGGGCTGAAGCTTTCTTT. The full variable domain, rest sourced from reference TRBV28 and TRBJ1-1, is DVKVTQSSRYLVKRTGEKVFLECVQDMDHENMFWYRQDPGLGLRLIYFSYDVKMKEKGDIPEGYSVSREKKERFSLILESASTNQTSMYLCASSAGTGWAEAFFGQGTRLTVV.

The rearrangement uses TRBV3-1 (or the pseudogene TRBV3-2) and TRBJ2-3, with 10 bases that match TRBD2. Germline-derived CDR1 and CDR2 are LGHDT and YNNKEL (reference sequence). This CDR3 contains 19 residues. V gave up 1 base and J gave up 1 base; unmatched junction bases: 11. CDR3: CASSQVSPSGTSGTDTQYF. CDR3 nucleotides: TGTGCCAGCAGCCAAGTTTCCCCCTCCGGGACTAGCGGCACAGATACGCAGTATTTT.

The CDR3, as DNA: TGTGCCTGGACAGGGGTCGCAGATACGCAGTATTTT. This codes for CAWTGVADTQYF. The V gene is TRBV30, the J gene TRBJ2-3; possible D gene TRBD1, 6 bases. With 4 bases removed from V and 4 bases from J, the gap between germline ends came to 9 bases. The CDR3 length is 12 residues. Germline V gives CDR1 GTSNPN, CDR2 SVGIG (reference sequence).

The chain joins TRBV27 to TRBJ1-4, with 7 bases fitting TRBD1. V dropped 4 bases and J dropped 4; count of bases not matched to a gene: 12. The length of the CDR3 is 17 residues. The germline V gene encodes CDR1 MNHEY and CDR2 SMNVEV (reference sequence). DNA of the CDR3: TGTGCCAGCAGTTCGACCTCCGGGACAGCCTATAATGAAAAACTGTTTTTT. As protein: CASSSTSGTAYNEKLFF.

The rearrangement uses TRBV27 and TRBJ1-2; TRBD1 might be the D (5 bases). Per germline, CDR1 MNHEY and CDR2 SMNVEV (reference sequence). The CDR3 loop spans 15 amino acids. The V end lost 2 bases, the J end lost 7 bases, and 17 bases lay between the germline ends. The CDR3 DNA is TGTGCCAGCAGTTTAGGGGCGGCCGGTTGGGGTGGCTACACCTTC. Translating it yields CASSLGAAGWGGYTF.

The rearrangement joins TRBV11-2 to TRBJ1-1; a possible D gene is TRBD1 (6 bases). Looked up from germline, CDR1 is SGHAT and CDR2 is FQNNGV. Trimming left V 1 base short and J 0 bases short, with 9 bases between. The CDR3 has 15 amino acids. The CDR3 spells CASSLVRGLNTEAFF. The CDR3 DNA follows: TGTGCCAGCAGCTTAGTGCGGGGGCTGAACACTGAAGCTTTCTTT.

This chain joins TRBV11-2 and TRBJ2-7, with TRBD1 matching over 10 bases. The CDR3 loop spans 16 amino acids. Losses at the gene ends were 6 bases for V and 4 bases for J; bases not matched to a gene: 12. CDR1 is SGHAT, CDR2 FQNNGV, per germline. The CDR3 is CASRHLRTGGAYEQYF. Here the CDR3 DNA reads TGTGCCAGCAGGCATCTCCGGACAGGGGGAGCGTACGAGCAGTACTTC.

This clone has a handful of counts. Here the CDR3 reads CASSQLRTTSGNTIYF. CDR3 sequence (DNA): TGTGCCAGCAGCCAACTCCGGACAACCTCTGGAAACACCATATATTTT. This chain links TRBV3-1 (or the pseudogene TRBV3-2) with TRBJ1-3; D is possibly TRBD1 (5 bases). The germline V gene encodes CDR1 LGHDT and CDR2 YNNKEL (reference sequence). There are 16 residues in the CDR3. V lost 2 bases and J 0 bases, leaving 11 bases between the germline ends.

The chain is built from TRBV4-1 and TRBJ2-1; a possible D gene is TRBD1 (6 bases). V lost 5 bases and J 3 bases, leaving 14 bases between the germline ends. Germline V lookup: CDR1 MGHRA, CDR2 YSYEKL. This CDR3 is 15 amino acids long. CDR3 in amino acids: CASSESVQGYNEQFF. Written as DNA, the CDR3 is TGCGCCAGCAGCGAAAGCGTACAGGGCTACAATGAGCAGTTCTTC.

The V call is TRBV29-1, the J call TRBJ2-7, with 7 bases matching TRBD2. There are 14 residues in the CDR3. Looked up from germline, CDR1 is SQVTM and CDR2 is ANQGSEA. Trimming cost V 0 bases and J 0 bases; bases outside gene matches: 2. CDR3 sequence reads: CSVEDREGSYEQYF. The CDR3, as DNA: TGCAGCGTTGAAGATAGGGAGGGCTCCTACGAGCAGTACTTC.

The chain employs TRBV2 and TRBJ1-1; the D is unclear. CDR3 length equals 13 residues. The V end lost 4 bases, the J end lost 0 bases, and 6 bases lay between the germline ends. Germline CDR1 SNHLY, CDR2 FYNNEI. As DNA, the CDR3 is TGTGCCAGCAGTGGAACTATGAACACTGAAGCTTTCTTT. It yields the protein CASSGTMNTEAFF.

The J gene is TRBJ2-7, the V gene TRBV27; D possibly corresponds to TRBD1 (5 bases). Trimming shortened V by 11 bases and J by 3 bases, and 20 bases separated the two germline ends. CDR1 MNHEY and CDR2 SMNVEV come from the germline V gene (reference sequence). CDR3 length equals 14 residues. CDR3 nucleotide sequence: TGTGCCCCTCCTCAGGACAAATGGTTCTACGAGCAGTACTTC. This translates into CAPPQDKWFYEQYF.

The chain combines TRBV19 with TRBJ2-1; TRBD1 is a possible D gene (6 bases). Trimming took 10 bases from V and 6 from J, leaving 19 bases between them. The germline V gene has CDR1 LNHDA and CDR2 SQIVND (reference sequence). The CDR3 totals 14 residues. The CDR3, as DNA: TGTGCCACTGAGGGCACAGGGTGGGGCAATGAGCAGTTCTTC. Its protein product is CATEGTGWGNEQFF.

The chain employs TRBV24-1 and TRBJ1-1; 9 bases are a match to TRBD1. The CDR3 runs 13 residues. Germline V gene data show CDR1 as KGHDR and CDR2 as SFDVKD. J was trimmed by 3 bases and V by 7 bases; bases with no gene match: 2. The CDR3 protein is CATRDRGDTEAFF. Here the CDR3 DNA reads TGTGCCACCAGGGACAGGGGTGACACTGAAGCTTTCTTT.

The chain carries TRBV4-1 and TRBJ1-4; tentative D call: TRBD1 (5 bases). Germline-derived CDR1 and CDR2 are MGHRA and YSYEKL. The CDR3 loop spans 16 amino acids. V lost 1 base and J lost 0, with 9 bases in between. For the CDR3, the DNA is TGCGCCAGCAGCCAAGTCAGGGTGGCAACTAATGAAAAACTGTTTTTT. This encodes CASSQVRVATNEKLFF.

The rearrangement joins TRBV6-2 or TRBV6-3 to TRBJ1-5, with 9 bases fitting TRBD1. J lost 2 bases, V lost 5 bases, and 4 bases had no gene match. Germline V gives CDR1 MNHEY, CDR2 SVGEGT. The CDR3 covers 15 residues. CDR3 residues: CASSQTGGRNQPQHF. CDR3 coding DNA: TGTGCCAGCAGTCAGACAGGGGGACGCAATCAGCCCCAGCATTTT.

The genes are TRBV5-1 and TRBJ1-4, with a possible D match to TRBD1 (5 bases). Germline V gene sequence: CDR1 SGHRS, CDR2 YFSETQ. The CDR3 consists of 16 residues. With 0 bases removed from V and 1 base from J, the gap between germline ends came to 10 bases. Here the CDR3 reads CASSLGQTLTNEKLFF. The CDR3 nucleotides are TGCGCCAGCAGCTTGGGACAGACGCTAACTAATGAAAAACTGTTTTTT.

This clone was counted a few times. The V gene is TRBV24-1, the J gene TRBJ2-1; 8 bases map to TRBD2. Looked up from germline, CDR1 is KGHDR and CDR2 is SFDVKD. Germline trimming cut 8 bases from V and 2 bases from J; bases unmatched to any gene: 4. There are 14 residues in the CDR3. CDR3 residues: CATKSGGAYNEQFF. CDR3 nucleotide sequence: TGTGCCACCAAAAGCGGGGGAGCCTACAATGAGCAGTTCTTC.

V is TRBV7-2 and J is TRBJ1-5, with a weak D call TRBD1 (6 bases). Trimming took off 4 bases at V and 2 bases at J, with 15 bases between the two ends. This CDR3 region has 16 residues. Germline CDR1 is SGHTA and CDR2 is FQGNSA. For the CDR3, the DNA is TGTGCCAGCAGCTACTACAGGGTTGTAGGCAATCAGCCCCAGCATTTT. This encodes CASSYYRVVGNQPQHF.

V and J are TRBV28 and TRBJ1-2; a weak D match, TRBD1 (5 bases). Trimming cost V 8 bases and J 5 bases, with 12 bases left between them. The length of the CDR3 is 12 residues. CDR1 and CDR2 from the germline V gene are MDHEN and SYDVKM. As DNA, the CDR3 is TGTGCCAGCGCTCGGGGGGGGTATGGCTACACCTTC. It yields the protein CASARGGYGYTF.

This chain links TRBV19 with TRBJ2-7; 9 nucleotides line up with TRBD1. The CDR3 runs 15 residues. Per the germline V gene, CDR1 is LNHDA and CDR2 is SQIVND (reference sequence). The V gene end was trimmed by 5 bases and the J gene end by 5 bases; junction bases not matched to a gene: 10. This CDR3 is CASSPPGTGSHEQYF. The CDR3 nucleotides are TGTGCCAGTAGTCCTCCCGGGACAGGGAGTCACGAGCAGTACTTC.

J is TRBJ1-1 and V is TRBV3-1 (or the pseudogene TRBV3-2); TRBD1 is a possible D gene (5 bases). Germline V gene sequence: CDR1 LGHDT, CDR2 YNNKEL (reference sequence). Trimming removed 0 bases from V and 9 bases from J, with 20 bases in between. The CDR3 covers 16 residues. CDR3 region: CASSQEPPQGRTKAFF. The DNA of the CDR3 is TGTGCCAGCAGCCAAGAGCCCCCTCAGGGTCGCACCAAAGCTTTCTTT.

The chain has TRBV4-1 and TRBJ1-3; the D is unclear. CDR1 and CDR2 from the germline V gene are MGHRA and YSYEKL. Trimming left V 0 bases short and J 4 bases short, with 16 bases between. The CDR3 has 17 amino acids. The CDR3 here is CASSQDQRPTAGNTIYF. CDR3 in DNA: TGCGCCAGCAGCCAAGATCAGCGCCCTACGGCCGGAAACACCATATATTTT.

This clone was observed a few times. V gene TRBV6-2 or TRBV6-3 combines with J gene TRBJ2-1, with 11 bases fitting TRBD2. CDR3 size: 16 residues. Germline V CDR1 and CDR2: MNHEY, SVGEGT. After removal of 6 bases from V and 5 bases from J, the junction contained 9 bases not matched to a gene. CDR3 coding DNA: TGTGCCAGCAGCCCCAAACTAGCGGGAGCAAACAATGAGCAGTTCTTC. This encodes CASSPKLAGANNEQFF.

This sequence joins TRBV29-1 and TRBJ1-1; D may be TRBD1 (5 bases). This CDR3 region has 12 residues. The germline CDR1 and CDR2 sequences are SQVTM and ANQGSEA. The germline V and J ends were trimmed by 2 bases and 6 bases, with 10 bases remaining between them. In DNA, the CDR3 is TGCAGCGTTGAACGGGACTCCTCTGAAGCTTTCTTT. Amino acid sequence: CSVERDSSEAFF.

In this sample, this clone turned up a few times. This rearrangement joins TRBV3-1 (or the pseudogene TRBV3-2) to TRBJ1-5; D uncertain. From germline, CDR1 is LGHDT and CDR2 YNNKEL (reference sequence). V shed 0 bases and J shed 6 bases, with 6 bases lying between them. The CDR3 runs to 13 residues. The DNA of the CDR3 is TGTGCCAGCAGCCAAGAGGGGAGTCAGCCCCAGCATTTT. Amino acid sequence: CASSQEGSQPQHF.

The chain recombines TRBV5-1 with TRBJ1-5, with a weak D call TRBD1 (5 bases). CDR1 is SGHRS and CDR2 is YFSETQ in the germline V gene. V lost 3 bases, J lost 3 bases, and 13 bases lay in between. The CDR3 runs 15 residues. In DNA, the CDR3 is TGCGCCAGCAGCTGGGAGGGGCACCCCAATCAGCCCCAGCATTTT. As protein: CASSWEGHPNQPQHF.

The V call is TRBV28, the J call TRBJ2-1; 8 nucleotides match TRBD1. Germline values: CDR1 MDHEN, CDR2 SYDVKM. The CDR3 contains 14 residues. V lost 4 bases, J lost 10 bases, and 9 bases stayed unmatched. CDR3 bases: TGTGCCAGCAGTTCAGGACAGGGCCCCAGGGAGCAGTTCTTC. Residues: CASSSGQGPREQFF.

The rearrangement uses TRBV18 and TRBJ2-5, with 7 bases lining up with TRBD1. The CDR3 contains 13 residues. Germline V gene data show CDR1 as KGHSH and CDR2 as LQKENI. Losses at the gene ends were 3 bases for V and 3 bases for J; bases not matched to a gene: 1. For the CDR3, the DNA is TGTGCCAGCTCACCTGGACAGGAAGAGACCCAGTACTTC. Residues: CASSPGQEETQYF. The full variable domain, completed using reference TRBV18 and TRBJ2-5, is NAGVMQNPRHLVRRRGQEARLRCSPMKGHSHVYWYRQLPEEGLKFMVYLQKENIIDESGMPKERFSAEFPKEGPSILRIQQVVRGDSAAYFCASSPGQEETQYFGPGTRLLVL.

The chain has TRBV29-1 and TRBJ2-7; the D gene is possibly TRBD2 (6 bases). The CDR3 is 14 amino acids. The V gene's germline CDR1 is SQVTM and CDR2 ANQGSEA. Trimming pared 3 bases from V and 1 base from J, leaving 13 bases between. The DNA for the CDR3 is TGCAGCGTTGATCTCGACGGGGGATCCTACGAGCAGTACTTC. This sequence encodes CSVDLDGGSYEQYF.